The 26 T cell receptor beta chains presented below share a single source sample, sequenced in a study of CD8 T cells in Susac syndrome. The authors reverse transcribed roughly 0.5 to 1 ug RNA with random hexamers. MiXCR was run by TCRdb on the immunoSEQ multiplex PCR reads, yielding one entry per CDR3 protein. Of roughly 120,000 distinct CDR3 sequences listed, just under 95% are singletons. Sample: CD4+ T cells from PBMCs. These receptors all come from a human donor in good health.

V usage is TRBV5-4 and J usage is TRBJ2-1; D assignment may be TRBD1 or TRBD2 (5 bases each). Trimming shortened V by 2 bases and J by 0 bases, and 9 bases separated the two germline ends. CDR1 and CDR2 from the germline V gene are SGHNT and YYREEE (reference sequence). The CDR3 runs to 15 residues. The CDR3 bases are TGTGCCAGCAGCTTCTCCGGGGCCTCCTACAATGAGCAGTTCTTC. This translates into CASSFSGASYNEQFF.

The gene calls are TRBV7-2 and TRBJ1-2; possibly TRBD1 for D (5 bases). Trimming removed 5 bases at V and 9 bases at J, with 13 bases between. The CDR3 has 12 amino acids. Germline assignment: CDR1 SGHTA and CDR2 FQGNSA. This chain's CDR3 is CASSTGGRSYTF. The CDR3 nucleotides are TGTGCCAGCAGCACAGGTGGGAGAAGCTACACCTTC.

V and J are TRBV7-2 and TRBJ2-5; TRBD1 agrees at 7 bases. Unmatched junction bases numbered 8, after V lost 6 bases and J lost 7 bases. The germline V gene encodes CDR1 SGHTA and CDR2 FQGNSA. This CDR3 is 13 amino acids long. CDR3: CASSFKGARTQYF. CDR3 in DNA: TGTGCCAGCAGTTTTAAGGGGGCCCGGACCCAGTACTTC.

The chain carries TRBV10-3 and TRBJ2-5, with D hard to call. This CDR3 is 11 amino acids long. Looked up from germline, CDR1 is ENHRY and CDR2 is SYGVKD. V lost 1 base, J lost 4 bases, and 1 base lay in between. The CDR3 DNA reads TGTGCCATCAGTGAGTTAGAGACCCAGTACTTC. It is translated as CAISELETQYF.

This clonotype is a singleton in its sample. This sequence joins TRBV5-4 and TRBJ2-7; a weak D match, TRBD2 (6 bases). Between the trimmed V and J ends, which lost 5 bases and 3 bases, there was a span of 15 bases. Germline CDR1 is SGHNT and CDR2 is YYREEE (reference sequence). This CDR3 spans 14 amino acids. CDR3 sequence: CASRPGGDGYEQYF. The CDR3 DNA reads TGTGCCAGCAGACCCGGGGGTGACGGCTACGAGCAGTACTTC.

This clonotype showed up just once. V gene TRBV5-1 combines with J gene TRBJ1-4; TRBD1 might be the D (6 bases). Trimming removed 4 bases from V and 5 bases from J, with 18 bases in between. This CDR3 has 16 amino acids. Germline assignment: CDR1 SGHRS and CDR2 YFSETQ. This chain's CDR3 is CASSAYRQATNEKLFF. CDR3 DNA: TGCGCCAGCAGCGCCTATCGACAGGCCACGAATGAAAAACTGTTTTTT.

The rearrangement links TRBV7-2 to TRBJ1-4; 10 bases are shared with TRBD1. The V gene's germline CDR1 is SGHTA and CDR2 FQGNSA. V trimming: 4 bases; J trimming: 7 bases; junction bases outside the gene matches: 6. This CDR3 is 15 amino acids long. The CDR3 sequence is CASSSWTGGGEKLFF. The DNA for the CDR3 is TGTGCCAGCAGCTCTTGGACAGGGGGAGGTGAAAAACTGTTTTTT.

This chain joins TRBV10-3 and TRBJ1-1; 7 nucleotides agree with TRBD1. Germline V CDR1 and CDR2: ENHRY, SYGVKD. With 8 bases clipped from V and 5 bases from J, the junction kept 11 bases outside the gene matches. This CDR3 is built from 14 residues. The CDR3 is CAIVGDRDGTEAFF. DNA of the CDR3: TGTGCCATCGTGGGAGACAGGGATGGGACTGAAGCTTTCTTT.

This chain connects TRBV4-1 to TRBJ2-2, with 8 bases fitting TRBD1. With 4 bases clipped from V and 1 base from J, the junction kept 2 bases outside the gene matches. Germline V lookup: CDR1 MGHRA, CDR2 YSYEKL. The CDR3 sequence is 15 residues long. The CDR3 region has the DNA TGCGCCAGCAGCCCGGGACAGGAGAACACCGGGGAGCTGTTTTTT. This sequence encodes CASSPGQENTGELFF.

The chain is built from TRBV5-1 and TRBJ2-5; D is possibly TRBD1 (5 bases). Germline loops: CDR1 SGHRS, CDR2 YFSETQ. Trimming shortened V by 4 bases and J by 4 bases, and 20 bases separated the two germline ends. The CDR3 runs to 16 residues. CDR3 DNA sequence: TGCGCCAGCAGCCAACCCCCGCAGGGTGGACGAGAGACCCAGTACTTC. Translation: CASSQPPQGGRETQYF.

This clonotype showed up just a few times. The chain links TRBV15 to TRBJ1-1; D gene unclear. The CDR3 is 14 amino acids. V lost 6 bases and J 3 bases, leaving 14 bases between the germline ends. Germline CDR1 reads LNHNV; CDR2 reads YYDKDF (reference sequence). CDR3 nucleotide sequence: TGTGCCACCAGTAACGGGGTCATTCACACTGAAGCTTTCTTT. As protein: CATSNGVIHTEAFF.

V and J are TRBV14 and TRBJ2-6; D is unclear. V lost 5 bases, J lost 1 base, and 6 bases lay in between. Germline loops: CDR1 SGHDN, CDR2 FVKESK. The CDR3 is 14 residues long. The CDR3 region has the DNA TGTGCCAGCAGCAAGACTTCTGGGGCCAACGTCCTGACTTTC. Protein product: CASSKTSGANVLTF.

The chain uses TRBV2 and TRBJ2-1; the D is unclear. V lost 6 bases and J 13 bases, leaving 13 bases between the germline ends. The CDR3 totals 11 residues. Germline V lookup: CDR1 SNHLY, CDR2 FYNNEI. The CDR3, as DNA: TGTGCCAGCAGCCACACAGTTTCACAGTTCTTC. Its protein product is CASSHTVSQFF. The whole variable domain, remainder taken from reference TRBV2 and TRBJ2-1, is EPEVTQTPSHQVTQMGQEVILRCVPISNHLYFYWYRQILGQKVEFLVSFYNNEISEKSEIFDDQFSVERPDGSNFTLKIRSTKLEDSAMYFCASSHTVSQFFGPGTRLTVL.

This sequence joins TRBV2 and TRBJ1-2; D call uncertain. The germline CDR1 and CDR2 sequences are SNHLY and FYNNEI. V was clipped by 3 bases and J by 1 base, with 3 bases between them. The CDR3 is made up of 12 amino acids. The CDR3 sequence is CASSEFNYGYTF. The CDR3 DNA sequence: TGTGCCAGCAGTGAGTTTAACTATGGCTACACCTTC.

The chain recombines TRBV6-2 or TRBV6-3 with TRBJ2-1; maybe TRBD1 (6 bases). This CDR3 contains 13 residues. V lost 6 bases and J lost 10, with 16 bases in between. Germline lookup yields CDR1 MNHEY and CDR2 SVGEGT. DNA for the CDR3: TGTGCCAGCAGCACGATGGGACACTGGGAGCAGTTCTTC. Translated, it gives CASSTMGHWEQFF.

The CDR3 nucleotides are TGTGCCAGCAGCCGAATGTTCTACGAGCAGTACTTC. It specifies CASSRMFYEQYF. The chain is built from TRBV7-8 and TRBJ2-7, with D unresolved. This CDR3 contains 12 residues. The germline V gene encodes CDR1 SGHVS and CDR2 FQNEAQ. Trimming removed 5 bases from V and 3 bases from J, with 8 bases in between.

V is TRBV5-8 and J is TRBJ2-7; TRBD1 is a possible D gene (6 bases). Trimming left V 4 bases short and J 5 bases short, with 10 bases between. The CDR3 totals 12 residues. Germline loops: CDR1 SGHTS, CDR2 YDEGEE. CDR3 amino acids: CASSAQGNEQYF. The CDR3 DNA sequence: TGTGCCAGCAGCGCCCAGGGGAACGAGCAGTACTTC.

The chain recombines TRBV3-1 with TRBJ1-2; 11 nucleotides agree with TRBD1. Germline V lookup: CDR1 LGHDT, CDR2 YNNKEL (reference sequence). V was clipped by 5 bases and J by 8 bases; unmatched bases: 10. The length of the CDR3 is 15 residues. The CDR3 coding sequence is TGTGCCAGCAGCTTCCCGGACAGGGGGCGGGGAGGCTACACCTTC. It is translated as CASSFPDRGRGGYTF.

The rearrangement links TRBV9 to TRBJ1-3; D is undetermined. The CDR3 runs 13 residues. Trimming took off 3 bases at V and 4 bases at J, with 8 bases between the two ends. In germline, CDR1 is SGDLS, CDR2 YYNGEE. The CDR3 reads CASSASRGNTIYF. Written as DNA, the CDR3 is TGTGCCAGCAGCGCCTCGAGGGGAAACACCATATATTTT.

The CDR3 loop reads CSVSEPNTEAFF. The CDR3 nucleotides are TGCAGCGTCTCGGAACCGAACACTGAAGCTTTCTTT. This chain uses TRBV29-1 with TRBJ1-1; D gene ambiguous. V was shortened by 6 bases and J by 1 base, with 9 bases between the two germline ends. The CDR3 runs to 12 residues. CDR1 is SQVTM, CDR2 ANQGSEA, per germline. The full variable domain, its missing parts supplied by reference TRBV29-1 and TRBJ1-1, is SAVISQKPSRDICQRGTSLTIQCQVDSQVTMMFWYRQQPGQSLTLIATANQGSEATYESGFVIDKFPISRPNLTFSTLTVSNMSPEDSSIYLCSVSEPNTEAFFGQGTRLTVV.

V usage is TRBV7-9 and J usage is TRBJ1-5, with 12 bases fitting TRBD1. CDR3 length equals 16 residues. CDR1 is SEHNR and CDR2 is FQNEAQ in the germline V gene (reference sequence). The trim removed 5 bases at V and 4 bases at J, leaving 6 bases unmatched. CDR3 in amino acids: CASSGDRGLWNQPQHF. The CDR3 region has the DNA TGTGCCAGCAGCGGGGACAGGGGGCTATGGAATCAGCCCCAGCATTTT.

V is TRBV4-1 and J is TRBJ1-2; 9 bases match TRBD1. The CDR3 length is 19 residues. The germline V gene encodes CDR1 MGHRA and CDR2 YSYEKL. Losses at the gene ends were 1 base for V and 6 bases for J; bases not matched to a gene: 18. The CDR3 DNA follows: TGCGCCAGCAGCCAAGTCCCCCCCACCGGGACAGGGAAGAGGGATGGCTACACCTTC. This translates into CASSQVPPTGTGKRDGYTF.

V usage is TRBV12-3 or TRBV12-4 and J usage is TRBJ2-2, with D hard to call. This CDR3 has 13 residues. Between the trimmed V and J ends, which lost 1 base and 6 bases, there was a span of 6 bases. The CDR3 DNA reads TGTGCCAGCAGTTTAGATGAGGCCGGGGAGCTGTTTTTT. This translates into CASSLDEAGELFF.

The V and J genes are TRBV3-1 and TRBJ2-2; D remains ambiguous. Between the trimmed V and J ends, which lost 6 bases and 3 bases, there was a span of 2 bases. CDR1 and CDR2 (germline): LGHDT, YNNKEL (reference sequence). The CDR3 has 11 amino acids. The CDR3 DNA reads TGTGCCAGCAGTCACACCGGGGAGCTGTTTTTT. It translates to CASSHTGELFF.

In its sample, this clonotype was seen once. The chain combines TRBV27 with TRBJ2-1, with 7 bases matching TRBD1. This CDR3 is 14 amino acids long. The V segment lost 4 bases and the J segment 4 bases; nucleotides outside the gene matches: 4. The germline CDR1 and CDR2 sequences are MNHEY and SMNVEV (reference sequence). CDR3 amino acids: CASSSLGQYNEQFF. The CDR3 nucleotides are TGTGCCAGCAGTTCATTGGGACAGTACAATGAGCAGTTCTTC.

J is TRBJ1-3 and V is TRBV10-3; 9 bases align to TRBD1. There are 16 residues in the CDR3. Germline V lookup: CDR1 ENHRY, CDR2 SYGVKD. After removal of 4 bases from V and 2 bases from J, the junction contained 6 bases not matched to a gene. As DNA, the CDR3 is TGTGCCATCAGTGCCGATACAGGGGGCCCTGGAAACACCATATATTTT. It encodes CAISADTGGPGNTIYF.